The 6 T cell receptor beta chains below all came from one sample that was sequenced in a study of cytomegalovirus exposure and HLA in healthy donors. 60 Vbeta and 13 Jbeta primers were used in PCR. Libraries were prepared by immunoSEQ multiplex PCR; TCRdb keeps only in-frame clonotypes and omits some of them. Here the sample spans about 200,000 clones, 79% being singletons. Sequences were obtained from PBMCs. These receptor sequences come from a man aged 45-65 years in good health and CMV-seronegative.

As for this clone: At one of its ends the junction is not consistent with the germline gene, which may arise from a read error. The V call is TRBV5-8, the J call TRBJ1-5; D ambiguous. This CDR3 spans 17 amino acids. Germline CDR1 is SGHTS and CDR2 is YDEGEE. CDR3 amino acids: CASSLLETANSDQPQHF. The CDR3 DNA follows: TGTGCCAGCAGCTTGTTGGAGACGGCGAATAGCGATCAGCCCCAGCATTTT.

The V gene is TRBV18, the J gene TRBJ2-7; a possible D gene is TRBD2 (6 bases). This CDR3 is built from 14 residues. Germline V gene lookup returns CDR1 KGHSH and CDR2 LQKENI. V was trimmed by 3 bases and J by 2 bases, leaving 11 bases between them. The CDR3 protein is CASSPPSVTYEQYF. CDR3 nucleotide sequence: TGTGCCAGCTCACCGCCTAGCGTAACCTACGAGCAGTACTTC.

The table lists this clone with a few counts. This chain connects TRBV7-2 to TRBJ2-3; maybe TRBD2 (6 bases). Germline values: CDR1 SGHTA, CDR2 FQGNSA. The CDR3 loop spans 15 amino acids. V was pared by 1 base and J by 4 bases, with 12 bases between. The CDR3 nucleotides are TGTGCCAGCAGCTTAGAGGGCGGGGTCCCAGATACGCAGTATTTT. Amino acids: CASSLEGGVPDTQYF.

This clone was picked up one time. The J gene is TRBJ2-1, the V gene TRBV29-1; the match to TRBD2 covers 9 bases. Germline loops: CDR1 SQVTM, CDR2 ANQGSEA. V lost 7 bases to trimming and J lost 8 bases; unmatched junction nucleotides: 12. The CDR3 length is 14 residues. CDR3 in amino acids: CSADRLAGLDEQFF. The CDR3 DNA reads as TGCAGCGCTGACCGCCTAGCGGGACTCGATGAGCAGTTCTTC.

The chain recombines TRBV5-4 with TRBJ2-1; D is unclear. Germline CDR1 is SGHNT and CDR2 is YYREEE (reference sequence). The germline V and J ends were trimmed by 4 bases and 8 bases, with 10 bases remaining between them. The CDR3 runs to 12 residues. As DNA, the CDR3 is TGTGCCAGCAGCGCCGGCGGCGATGAGCAGTTCTTC. This encodes CASSAGGDEQFF.

This rearrangement joins TRBV4-2 to TRBJ2-2, with 14 bases matching TRBD2. The CDR3 is 18 amino acids. The J segment lost 0 bases and the V segment lost 6 bases, leaving 6 bases of the junction unmatched. Germline V gene sequence: CDR1 LGHNA, CDR2 YNFKEQ. This CDR3 is CASRRLAGGVANTGELFF. DNA for the CDR3: TGTGCCAGCAGAAGACTAGCGGGAGGGGTCGCGAACACCGGGGAGCTGTTTTTT.